The T cell receptor beta chain under discussion was sequenced for a study of human T cells and chemical hapten exposure. On the study more broadly: 2% DPC applied to a roughly 2 cm by roughly 2 cm arm area sensitized donors. While the roughly 22-week study was under way, patients received diphenylcyclopropenone on the scalp every week.

Time point noted: pre-sensitization, week 0. Treatment noted: therapeutic diphenylcyclopropenone sensitization with weekly scalp DPC. The template was total RNA from unfractionated whole blood. V was cut by 0 bases and J by 5 bases, with 13 bases left in between. This CDR3 has 15 residues. Germline-derived CDR1 and CDR2 are DFQATT and SNEGSKA (reference sequence). In the original analysis: Samples held a median of around 92,000 TCRs, range 23,224–690,600. TCRdb redid the calling of the RACE reads with MiXCR, one entry per CDR3 protein. The V and J calls, along with clone size, are taken from TCRdb and not from the paper's own processing. The data show a few hundred thousand distinct CDR3 sequences, more than 6.5% seen once.

The genes are TRBV20-1 and TRBJ1-4; D is possibly TRBD1 (5 bases). This sequence originates from a woman in her thirties or forties with alopecia areata. Some clones in this sample may be carry-over from other donors' samples. The starting material was whole blood, obtained in connection with sensitization to the hapten diphenylcyclopropenone (DPC). CDR3 amino acids: CSARDGAGLNEKLFF. CDR3 in DNA: TGCAGTGCTAGAGATGGCGCAGGGCTCAATGAAAAACTGTTTTTT.